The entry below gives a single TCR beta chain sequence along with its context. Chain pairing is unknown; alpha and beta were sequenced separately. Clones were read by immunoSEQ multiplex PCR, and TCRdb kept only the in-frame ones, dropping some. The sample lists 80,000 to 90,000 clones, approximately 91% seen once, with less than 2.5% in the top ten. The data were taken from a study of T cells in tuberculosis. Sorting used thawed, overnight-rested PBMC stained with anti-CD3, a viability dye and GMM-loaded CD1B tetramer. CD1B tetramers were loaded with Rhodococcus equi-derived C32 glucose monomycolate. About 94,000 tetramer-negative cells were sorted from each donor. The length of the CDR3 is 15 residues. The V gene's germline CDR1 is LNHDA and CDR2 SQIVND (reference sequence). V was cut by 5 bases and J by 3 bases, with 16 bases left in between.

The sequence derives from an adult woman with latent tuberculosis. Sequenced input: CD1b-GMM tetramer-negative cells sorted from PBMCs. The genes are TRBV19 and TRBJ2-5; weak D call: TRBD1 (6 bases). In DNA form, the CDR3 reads TGTGCCAGTAGTGTCAGGGGTTCGAGGAAAGAGACCCAGTACTTC. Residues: CASSVRGSRKETQYF.